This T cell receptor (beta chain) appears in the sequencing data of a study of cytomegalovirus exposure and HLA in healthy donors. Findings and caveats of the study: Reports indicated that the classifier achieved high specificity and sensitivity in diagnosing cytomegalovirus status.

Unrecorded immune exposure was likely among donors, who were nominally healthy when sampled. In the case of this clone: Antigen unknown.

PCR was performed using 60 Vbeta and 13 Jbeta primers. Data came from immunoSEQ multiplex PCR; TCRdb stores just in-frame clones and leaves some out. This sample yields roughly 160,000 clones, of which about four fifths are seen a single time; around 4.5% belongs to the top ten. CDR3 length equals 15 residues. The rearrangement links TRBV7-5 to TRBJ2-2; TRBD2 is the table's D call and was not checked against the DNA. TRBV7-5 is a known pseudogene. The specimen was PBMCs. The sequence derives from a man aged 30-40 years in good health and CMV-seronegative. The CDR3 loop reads CVRSLACQCGGELFF. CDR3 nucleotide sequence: TGTGTCAGAAGCTTAGCTTGCCAGTGCGGCGGGGAGCTGTTTTTT.